The clone carrying this TCR beta chain was seen ten or more times. Its antigen is unidentified. These data originate in a study of metastatic and nonmetastatic thyroid tumors. The wider study: Malignant and benign thyroid patients had repertoires compared in peripheral blood and tumor or nodule tissue.

General study results and limits: Malignant thyroid tumors reportedly had TCR beta diversity that was significantly higher than in benign nodules, in blood and tumor.

Authors' data handling: Using the CDR3 differences seen across clinicopathological groups, the authors built a distant-metastasis classifier for papillary thyroid cancer, which was meant to discriminate distant-metastatic patients. TCRdb re-called the PCR reads with MiXCR. None of the V and J calls come from the authors' own analysis; TCRdb made them. In the table there are about 93,000 clones, roughly 8.6% of which are singletons. Among the patients, none had received any treatment before thyroid surgery. This clonotype originated in a female donor with papillary thyroid cancer or a benign thyroid nodule (not recorded which). Some clones in this sample may be carry-over from other donors' samples. The sequenced material came from blood.

The CDR3 is CASSPRGYEQYF. The CDR3 DNA sequence: TGTGCCAGCAGCCCCCGGGGATACGAGCAGTACTTC. The chain has TRBV7-9 and TRBJ2-7; weak D call: TRBD2 (5 bases). Trimming shortened V by 5 bases and J by 4 bases, and 9 bases separated the two germline ends. Germline loops: CDR1 SEHNR, CDR2 FQNEAQ (reference sequence). The CDR3 runs to 12 residues.